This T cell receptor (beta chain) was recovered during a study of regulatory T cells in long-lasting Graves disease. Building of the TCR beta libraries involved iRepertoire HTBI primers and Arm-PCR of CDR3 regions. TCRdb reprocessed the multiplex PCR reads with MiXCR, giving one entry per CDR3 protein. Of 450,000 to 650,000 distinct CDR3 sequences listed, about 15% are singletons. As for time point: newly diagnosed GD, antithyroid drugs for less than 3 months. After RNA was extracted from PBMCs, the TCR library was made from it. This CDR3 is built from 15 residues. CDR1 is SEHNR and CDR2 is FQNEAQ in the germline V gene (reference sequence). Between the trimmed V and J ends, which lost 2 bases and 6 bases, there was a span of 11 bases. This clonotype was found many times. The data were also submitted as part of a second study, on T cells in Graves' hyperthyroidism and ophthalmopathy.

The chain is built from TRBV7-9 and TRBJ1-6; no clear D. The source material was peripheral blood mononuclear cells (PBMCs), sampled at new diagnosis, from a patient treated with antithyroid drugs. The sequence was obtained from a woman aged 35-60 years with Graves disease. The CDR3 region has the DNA TGTGCCAGCAGCTTAAATGTAGTGGGTAATTCACCCCTCCACTTT. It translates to CASSLNVVGNSPLHF.